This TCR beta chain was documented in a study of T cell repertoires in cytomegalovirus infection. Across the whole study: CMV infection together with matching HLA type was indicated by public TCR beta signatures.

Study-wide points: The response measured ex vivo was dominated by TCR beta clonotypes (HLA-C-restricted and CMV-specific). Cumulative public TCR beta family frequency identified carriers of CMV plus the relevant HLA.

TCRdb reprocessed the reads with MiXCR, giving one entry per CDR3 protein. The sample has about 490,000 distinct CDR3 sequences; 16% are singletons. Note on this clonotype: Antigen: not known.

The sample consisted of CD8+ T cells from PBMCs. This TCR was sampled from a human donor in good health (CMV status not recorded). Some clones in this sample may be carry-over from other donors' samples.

The CDR3 nucleotides read TGTGCCATCAGTGAGAAACAGGCGTACTACGAGCAGTACTTC. This gives the protein CAISEKQAYYEQYF. The chain recombines TRBV10-3 with TRBJ2-7; tentatively, D is TRBD1 (5 bases). CDR3 length: 14 residues. Germline lookup yields CDR1 ENHRY and CDR2 SYGVKD. Trimming took 2 bases from V and 3 from J, leaving 11 bases between them.